What follows are 19 T cell receptor beta chains derived from one specimen sequenced in a study of T cells after posttransplantation cyclophosphamide. The assay was immunoSEQ multiplex PCR, and TCRdb's table has in-frame clones only and misses some. The table records around 20,000 clones, 83% of them present only once. Sequencing was performed on memory CD4+ T cells sorted from blood. Receptors originate from a young man in good health and a related stem cell transplant donor.

For the CDR3, the DNA is TGCGCCAGCAGGACGGGGGGGGGCACTGAAGCTTTCTTT. Translating it yields CASRTGGGTEAFF. The chain couples TRBV5-1 to TRBJ1-1, with TRBD1 as a possible D gene (5 bases). Per germline, CDR1 SGHRS and CDR2 YFSETQ. This CDR3 has 13 residues. V shed 5 bases and J shed 4 bases, with 12 bases lying between them.

This chain joins TRBV10-1 and TRBJ2-1; D is undetermined. The CDR3 is 12 amino acids. V was trimmed by 6 bases and J by 6 bases, leaving 9 bases between them. The germline gives CDR1 WNHNN, CDR2 SYGVQD (reference sequence). For the CDR3, the DNA is TGCGCCAGCAGGGCAGGCAGCAATGAGCAGTTCTTC. As protein: CASRAGSNEQFF.

The V call is TRBV7-3, the J call TRBJ2-1, with D perhaps TRBD1 (6 bases). CDR3 length: 13 amino acids. Deletions cut 5 bases from V and 9 bases from J, with 14 bases between. Germline CDR1 reads SGHTA; CDR2 reads FQGTGA. The CDR3 coding sequence is TGTGCCAGCAGCCGAGACAGGTTAGGTGAGCAGTTCTTC. Translated, it gives CASSRDRLGEQFF. Variable domain in full (rest from reference TRBV7-3 and TRBJ2-1): GAGVSQTPSNKVTEKGKYVELRCDPISGHTALYWYRQSLGQGPEFLIYFQGTGAADDSGLPNDRFFAVRPEGSVSTLKIQRTERGDSAVYLCASSRDRLGEQFFGPGTRLTVL.

The chain has TRBV15 and TRBJ1-1; 11 bases are a match to TRBD1. This CDR3 region has 13 residues. V was clipped by 3 bases and J by 11 bases; unmatched bases: 5. The germline CDR1 and CDR2 sequences are LNHNV and YYDKDF (reference sequence). The DNA of the CDR3 is TGTGCCACCAGCAGGATGGACAGGGGGCAGGCTTTCTTT. Its protein product is CATSRMDRGQAFF. Using reference TRBV15 and TRBJ1-1 for the parts outside the CDR3, the full variable domain is DAMVIQNPRYQVTQFGKPVTLSCSQTLNHNVMYWYQQKSSQAPKLLFHYYDKDFNNEADTPDNFQSRRPNTSFCFLDIRSPGLGDTAMYLCATSRMDRGQAFFGQGTRLTVV.

The chain employs TRBV6-1 and TRBJ2-3; 9 positions match TRBD2. Trimming took 3 bases from V and 7 from J; bases not matched to a gene: 14. Looked up from germline, CDR1 is MNHNS and CDR2 is SASEGT. The CDR3 is 17 amino acids. CDR3 loop: CASSEPGISGGGNTQYF. DNA of the CDR3: TGTGCCAGCAGTGAGCCCGGGATTAGCGGGGGAGGAAATACGCAGTATTTT.

The chain joins TRBV6-6 to TRBJ2-7; 9 bases line up with TRBD2. The CDR3 runs to 13 residues. Germline CDR1 is MNHNY and CDR2 is SVGAGI (reference sequence). V was pared by 5 bases and J by 7 bases, with 6 bases of the junction left unmatched. CDR3 sequence reads: CASSAGGAREQYF. CDR3 DNA sequence: TGTGCCAGCAGTGCGGGGGGGGCGCGGGAGCAGTACTTC.

V gene TRBV5-1 combines with J gene TRBJ2-7, with 11 bases matching TRBD2. Looked up from germline, CDR1 is SGHRS and CDR2 is YFSETQ. The junction had 12 bases not matched to a gene; V was cut back by 2 bases and J by 5 bases. The CDR3 spans 17 residues. The CDR3 nucleotides read TGCGCCAGCAGCTTTGCTAGCGGGGGGACCCAAACCCACGAGCAGTACTTC. Amino acid sequence: CASSFASGGTQTHEQYF.

The chain employs TRBV11-2 and TRBJ2-5; tentatively, D is TRBD1 (5 bases). This CDR3 comprises 11 residues. Germline CDR1 SGHAT, CDR2 FQNNGV. The V end lost 5 bases, the J end lost 11 bases, and 12 bases lay between the germline ends. CDR3 nucleotide sequence: TGTGCCAGCAGCATCAGGGTTGGGCAGTACTTC. Residues: CASSIRVGQYF. Drawing the rest from reference TRBV11-2 and TRBJ2-5, the complete variable domain is EAGVAQSPRYKIIEKRQSVAFWCNPISGHATLYWYQQILGQGPKLLIQFQNNGVVDDSQLPKDRFSAERLKGVDSTLKIQPAKLEDSAVYLCASSIRVGQYFGPGTRLLVL.

The gene calls are TRBV5-4 and TRBJ2-3; possible D gene TRBD2, 7 bases. Per germline, CDR1 SGHNT and CDR2 YYREEE (reference sequence). This CDR3 has 16 amino acids. V gave up 2 bases and J gave up 4 bases, with 17 bases separating them. CDR3 DNA: TGTGCCAGCAGCTTAAGGGTGGGGGGGCAAGCAGATACGCAGTATTTT. The encoded protein is CASSLRVGGQADTQYF.

The V and J genes are TRBV28 and TRBJ1-4; 9 bases map to TRBD1. Per the germline V gene, CDR1 is MDHEN and CDR2 is SYDVKM. The junction had 12 bases not matched to a gene; V was cut back by 3 bases and J by 7 bases. This CDR3 spans 17 amino acids. CDR3 loop: CASSFPAFKGQGEKLFF. CDR3 bases: TGTGCCAGCAGTTTCCCGGCGTTTAAGGGACAGGGTGAAAAACTGTTTTTT.

The chain combines TRBV28 with TRBJ2-7, with TRBD1 identical over 9 bases. From germline, CDR1 is MDHEN and CDR2 SYDVKM. With 8 bases clipped from V and 1 base from J, the junction kept 15 bases outside the gene matches. This CDR3 is built from 17 residues. The CDR3: CASYDPGQGLQSYEQYF. The CDR3 nucleotides read TGTGCCAGCTATGATCCGGGACAGGGCCTACAGTCCTACGAGCAGTACTTC.

This chain links TRBV5-1 with TRBJ2-1; 9 positions match TRBD1. Per germline, CDR1 SGHRS and CDR2 YFSETQ. The V segment lost 4 bases and the J segment 11 bases; nucleotides outside the gene matches: 16. The CDR3 is made up of 16 amino acids. As DNA, the CDR3 is TGCGCCAGCAGCCCTAGACCCGGGACAGGGACCGGAAAGCAGTTCTTC. Protein sequence: CASSPRPGTGTGKQFF.

This clone was picked up one time. This rearrangement joins TRBV5-1 to TRBJ2-7, with 8 nucleotides matching TRBD1. Germline CDR1 is SGHRS and CDR2 is YFSETQ. This CDR3 is 15 amino acids long. V dropped 2 bases and J dropped 1; count of bases not matched to a gene: 5. The CDR3 nucleotides are TGCGCCAGCAGCTTCGGACAGGGTCGTTCCTACGAGCAGTACTTC. Protein: CASSFGQGRSYEQYF.

CDR3 region: CASSPLPGLRNTGELFF. DNA of the CDR3: TGTGCCAGCAGTCCGCTGCCCGGACTCAGGAACACCGGGGAGCTGTTTTTT. This chain links TRBV27 with TRBJ2-2; D is perhaps TRBD2 (5 bases). CDR3 length: 17 residues. Germline assignment: CDR1 MNHEY and CDR2 SMNVEV (reference sequence). V gave up 5 bases and J gave up 1 base, with 17 bases separating them.

This clone was seen a few times. The chain recombines TRBV6-1 with TRBJ1-2, with TRBD1 matching over 9 bases. The CDR3 has 16 residues. The J segment lost 4 bases and the V segment lost 2 bases, leaving 8 bases of the junction unmatched. From germline, CDR1 is MNHNS and CDR2 SASEGT. The CDR3 protein is CASSEIQGAQSYGYTF. The CDR3 DNA sequence: TGTGCCAGCAGTGAAATACAGGGGGCGCAAAGCTATGGCTACACCTTC.

J is TRBJ2-3 and V is TRBV5-4, with 8 positions matching TRBD2. The CDR3 is 16 amino acids. J was trimmed by 6 bases and V by 4 bases; bases with no gene match: 13. CDR1 and CDR2 from the germline V gene are SGHNT and YYREEE (reference sequence). CDR3 in amino acids: CASSPGLAGMSDTQYF. The DNA for the CDR3 is TGTGCCAGCAGCCCCGGGCTAGCGGGTATGTCGGATACGCAGTATTTT.

This chain uses TRBV4-2 with TRBJ2-2; D is ambiguous. Trimming took 4 bases from V and 1 from J, leaving 10 bases between them. CDR3 length: 15 amino acids. Germline V gene sequence: CDR1 LGHNA, CDR2 YNFKEQ. CDR3 in amino acids: CASSPLLRNTGELFF. In nucleotides, the CDR3 is TGTGCCAGCAGCCCCCTCCTTCGGAACACCGGGGAGCTGTTTTTT.

This chain connects TRBV27 to TRBJ1-6, with 9 bases fitting TRBD1. The germline V gene encodes CDR1 MNHEY and CDR2 SMNVEV (reference sequence). The CDR3 totals 16 residues. The V and J ends lost 5 bases and 8 bases, in that order; junction bases with no gene match: 10. The DNA of the CDR3 is TGTGCCAGCAGTACTCCTCGGACAGGGGCGTATTCACCCCTCCACTTT. Its protein product is CASSTPRTGAYSPLHF.

V is TRBV7-9 and J is TRBJ1-4; 8 bases map to TRBD1. Germline-derived CDR1 and CDR2 are SEHNR and FQNEAQ (reference sequence). Trimming at V came to 5 bases and at J to 4 bases, leaving 3 bases not matched to a gene. The length of the CDR3 is 14 residues. The CDR3 here is CASSKGQDNEKLFF. For the CDR3, the DNA is TGTGCCAGCAGCAAGGGACAGGATAATGAAAAACTGTTTTTT.